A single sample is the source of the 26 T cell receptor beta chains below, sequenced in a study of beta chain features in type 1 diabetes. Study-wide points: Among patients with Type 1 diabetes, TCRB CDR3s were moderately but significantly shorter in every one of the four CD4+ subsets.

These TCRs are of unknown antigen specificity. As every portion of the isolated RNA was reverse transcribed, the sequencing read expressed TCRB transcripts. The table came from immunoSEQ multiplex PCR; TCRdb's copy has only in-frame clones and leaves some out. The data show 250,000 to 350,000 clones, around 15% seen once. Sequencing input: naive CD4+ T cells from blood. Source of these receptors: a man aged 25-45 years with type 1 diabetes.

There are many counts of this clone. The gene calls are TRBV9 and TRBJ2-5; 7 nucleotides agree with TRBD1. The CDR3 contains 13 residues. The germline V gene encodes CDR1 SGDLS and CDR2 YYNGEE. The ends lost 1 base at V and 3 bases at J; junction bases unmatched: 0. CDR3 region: CASSVQGEETQYF. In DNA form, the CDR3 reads TGTGCCAGCAGCGTACAGGGGGAAGAGACCCAGTACTTC. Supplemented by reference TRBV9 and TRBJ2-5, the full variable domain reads DSGVTQTPKHLITATGQRVTLRCSPRSGDLSVYWYQQSLDQGLQFLIQYYNGEERAKGNILERFSAQQFPDLHSELNLSSLELGDSALYFCASSVQGEETQYFGPGTRLLVL.

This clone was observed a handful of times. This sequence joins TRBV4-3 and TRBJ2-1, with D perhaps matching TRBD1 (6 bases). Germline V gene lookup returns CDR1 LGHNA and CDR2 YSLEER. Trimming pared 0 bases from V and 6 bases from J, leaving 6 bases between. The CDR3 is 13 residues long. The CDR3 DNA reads TGCGCCAGCAGCCAAGAACAGGGCAATGAGCAGTTCTTC. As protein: CASSQEQGNEQFF.

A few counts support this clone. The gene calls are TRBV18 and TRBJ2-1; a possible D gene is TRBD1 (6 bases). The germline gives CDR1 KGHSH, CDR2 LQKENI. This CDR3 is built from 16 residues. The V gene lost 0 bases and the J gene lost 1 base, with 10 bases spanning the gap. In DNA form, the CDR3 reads TGTGCCAGCTCACCACCGGGCAGGGGTTCCTACAATGAGCAGTTCTTC. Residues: CASSPPGRGSYNEQFF.

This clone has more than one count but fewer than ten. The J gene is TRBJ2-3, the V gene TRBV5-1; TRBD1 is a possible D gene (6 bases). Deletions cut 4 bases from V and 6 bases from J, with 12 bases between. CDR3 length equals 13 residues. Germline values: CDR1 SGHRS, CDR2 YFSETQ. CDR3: CASSHGTGDTQYF. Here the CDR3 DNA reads TGCGCCAGCAGCCACGGTACAGGGGATACGCAGTATTTT.

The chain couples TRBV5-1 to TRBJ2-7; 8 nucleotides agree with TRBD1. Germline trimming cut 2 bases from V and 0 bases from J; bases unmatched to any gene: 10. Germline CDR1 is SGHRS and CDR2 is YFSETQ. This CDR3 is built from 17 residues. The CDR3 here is CASSFAPGQAISYEQYF. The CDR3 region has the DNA TGCGCCAGCAGCTTCGCTCCGGGACAGGCAATCTCCTACGAGCAGTACTTC. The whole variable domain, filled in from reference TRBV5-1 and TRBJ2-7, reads KAGVTQTPRYLIKTRGQQVTLSCSPISGHRSVSWYQQTPGQGLQFLFEYFSETQRNKGNFPGRFSGRQFSNSRSEMNVSTLELGDSALYLCASSFAPGQAISYEQYFGPGTRLTVT.

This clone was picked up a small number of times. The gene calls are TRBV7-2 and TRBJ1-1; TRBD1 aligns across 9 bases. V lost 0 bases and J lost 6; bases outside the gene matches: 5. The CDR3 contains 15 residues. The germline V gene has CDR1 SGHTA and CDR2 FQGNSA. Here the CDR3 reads CASSLAPGQGSEAFF. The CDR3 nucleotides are TGTGCCAGCAGCTTAGCCCCGGGACAGGGTTCTGAAGCTTTCTTT.

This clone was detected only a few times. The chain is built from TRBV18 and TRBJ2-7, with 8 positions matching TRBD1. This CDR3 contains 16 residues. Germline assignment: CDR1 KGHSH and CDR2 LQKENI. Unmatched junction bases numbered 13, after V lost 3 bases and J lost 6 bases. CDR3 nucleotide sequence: TGTGCCAGCTCACCGGACCGGGACAGGTCTCTCGTCGAGCAGTACTTC. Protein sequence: CASSPDRDRSLVEQYF.

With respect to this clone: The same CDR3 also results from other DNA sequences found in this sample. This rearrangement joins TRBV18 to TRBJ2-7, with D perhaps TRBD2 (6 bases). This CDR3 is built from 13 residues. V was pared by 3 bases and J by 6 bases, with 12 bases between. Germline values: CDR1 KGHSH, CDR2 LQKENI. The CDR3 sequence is CASSPSRESEQYF. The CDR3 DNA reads TGTGCCAGCTCACCCTCCCGGGAGTCCGAGCAGTACTTC.

DNA of the CDR3: TGCGCCAGCGGGAGGACAGGGAGGTGGACCGGGGAGCTGTTTTTT. Protein: CASGRTGRWTGELFF. This rearrangement joins TRBV5-1 to TRBJ2-2; TRBD1 agrees at 8 bases. Germline V gives CDR1 SGHRS, CDR2 YFSETQ. The V gene end was trimmed by 7 bases and the J gene end by 5 bases; junction bases not matched to a gene: 10. The CDR3 has 15 residues.

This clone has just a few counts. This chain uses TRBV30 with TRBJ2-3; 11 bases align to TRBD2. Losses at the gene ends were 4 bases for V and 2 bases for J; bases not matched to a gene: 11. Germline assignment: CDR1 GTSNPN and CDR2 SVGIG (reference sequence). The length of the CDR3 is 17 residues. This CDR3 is CAWTLVSGRANTDTQYF. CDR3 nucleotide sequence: TGTGCCTGGACCCTTGTTAGCGGGAGGGCCAACACAGATACGCAGTATTTT. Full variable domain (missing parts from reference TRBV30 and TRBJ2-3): SQTIHQWPATLVQPVGSPLSLECTVEGTSNPNLYWYRQAAGRGLQLLFYSVGIGQISSEVPQNLSASRPQDRQFILSSKKLLLSDSGFYLCAWTLVSGRANTDTQYFGPGTRLTVL.

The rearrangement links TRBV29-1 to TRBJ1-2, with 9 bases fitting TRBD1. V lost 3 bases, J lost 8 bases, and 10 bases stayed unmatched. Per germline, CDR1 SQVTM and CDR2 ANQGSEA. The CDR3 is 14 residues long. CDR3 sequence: CSVDILDRGQGYTF. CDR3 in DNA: TGCAGCGTTGATATCCTGGACAGGGGCCAGGGCTACACCTTC.

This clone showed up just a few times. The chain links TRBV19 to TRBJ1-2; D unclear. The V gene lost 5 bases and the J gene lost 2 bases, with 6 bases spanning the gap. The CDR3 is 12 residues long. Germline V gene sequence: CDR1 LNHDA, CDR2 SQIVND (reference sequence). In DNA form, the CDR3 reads TGTGCCAGTAGTCCCCAGAACTATGGCTACACCTTC. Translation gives CASSPQNYGYTF.

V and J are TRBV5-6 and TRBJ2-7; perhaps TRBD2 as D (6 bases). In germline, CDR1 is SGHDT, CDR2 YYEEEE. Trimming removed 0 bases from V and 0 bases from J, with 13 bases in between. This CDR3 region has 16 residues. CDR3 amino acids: CASSLAGLAASYEQYF. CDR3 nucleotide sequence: TGTGCCAGCAGCTTGGCCGGGTTAGCGGCCTCCTACGAGCAGTACTTC.

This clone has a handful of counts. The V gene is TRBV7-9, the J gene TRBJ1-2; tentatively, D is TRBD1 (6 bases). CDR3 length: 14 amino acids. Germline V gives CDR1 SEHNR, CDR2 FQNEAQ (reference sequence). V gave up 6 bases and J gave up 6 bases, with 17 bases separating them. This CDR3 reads CASRPTGGADGYTF. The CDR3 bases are TGTGCCAGCAGGCCTACGGGGGGCGCCGATGGCTACACCTTC.

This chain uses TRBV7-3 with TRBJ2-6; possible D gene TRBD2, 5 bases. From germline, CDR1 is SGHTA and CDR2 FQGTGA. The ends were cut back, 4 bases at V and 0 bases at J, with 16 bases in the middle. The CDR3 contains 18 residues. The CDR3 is CASSSPQTRDSGANVLTF. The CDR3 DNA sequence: TGTGCCAGCAGCTCTCCCCAAACCCGGGACTCTGGGGCCAACGTCCTGACTTTC.

The chain's CDR3 is CASRRTSGRVSYEQYF. The CDR3 coding sequence is TGTGCCAGCAGACGGACTAGCGGGAGAGTCTCCTACGAGCAGTACTTC. The chain carries TRBV7-2 and TRBJ2-7; 13 positions match TRBD2. Looked up from germline, CDR1 is SGHTA and CDR2 is FQGNSA. The CDR3 consists of 16 residues. The junction had 5 bases not matched to a gene; V was cut back by 6 bases and J by 0 bases.

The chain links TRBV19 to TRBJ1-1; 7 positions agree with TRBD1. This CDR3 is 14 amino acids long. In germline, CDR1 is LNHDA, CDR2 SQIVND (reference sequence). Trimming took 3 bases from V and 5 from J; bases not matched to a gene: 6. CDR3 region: CASSIDRVVTEAFF. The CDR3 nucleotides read TGTGCCAGTAGTATCGACAGGGTGGTAACTGAAGCTTTCTTT.

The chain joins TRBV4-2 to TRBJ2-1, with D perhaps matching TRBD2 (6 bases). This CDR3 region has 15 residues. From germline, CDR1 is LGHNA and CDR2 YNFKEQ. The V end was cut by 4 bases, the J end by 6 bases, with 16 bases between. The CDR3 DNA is TGTGCCAGCAGCCCCAGACTAGTAGTGGGCAATGAGCAGTTCTTC. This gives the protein CASSPRLVVGNEQFF.

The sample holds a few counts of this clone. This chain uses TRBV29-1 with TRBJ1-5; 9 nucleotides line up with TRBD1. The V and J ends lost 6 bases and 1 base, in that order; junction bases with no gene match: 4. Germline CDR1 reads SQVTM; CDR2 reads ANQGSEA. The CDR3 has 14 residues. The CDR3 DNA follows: TGCAGCGTGGGGACAGGGTTCAGCAATCAGCCCCAGCATTTT. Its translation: CSVGTGFSNQPQHF. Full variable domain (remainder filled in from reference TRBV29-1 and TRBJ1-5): SAVISQKPSRDICQRGTSLTIQCQVDSQVTMMFWYRQQPGQSLTLIATANQGSEATYESGFVIDKFPISRPNLTFSTLTVSNMSPEDSSIYLCSVGTGFSNQPQHFGDGTRLSIL.

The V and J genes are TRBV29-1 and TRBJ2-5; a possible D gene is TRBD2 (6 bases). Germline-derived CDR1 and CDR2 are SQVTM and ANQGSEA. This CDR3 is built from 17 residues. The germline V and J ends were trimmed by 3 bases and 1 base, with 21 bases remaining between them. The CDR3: CSVDGVGGAGLQETQYF. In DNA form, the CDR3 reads TGCAGCGTTGATGGGGTGGGGGGAGCGGGTCTCCAAGAGACCCAGTACTTC. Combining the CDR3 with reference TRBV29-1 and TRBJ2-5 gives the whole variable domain SAVISQKPSRDICQRGTSLTIQCQVDSQVTMMFWYRQQPGQSLTLIATANQGSEATYESGFVIDKFPISRPNLTFSTLTVSNMSPEDSSIYLCSVDGVGGAGLQETQYFGPGTRLLVL.

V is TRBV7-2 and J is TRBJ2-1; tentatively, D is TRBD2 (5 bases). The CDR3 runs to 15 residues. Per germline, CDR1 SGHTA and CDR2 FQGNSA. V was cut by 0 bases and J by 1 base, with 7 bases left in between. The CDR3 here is CASSLAGVSYNEQFF. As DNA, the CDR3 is TGTGCCAGCAGCTTAGCGGGAGTGTCCTACAATGAGCAGTTCTTC. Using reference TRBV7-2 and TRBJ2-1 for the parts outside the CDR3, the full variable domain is GAGVSQSPSNKVTEKGKDVELRCDPISGHTALYWYRQSLGQGLEFLIYFQGNSAPDKSGLPSDRFSAERTGGSVSTLTIQRTQQEDSAVYLCASSLAGVSYNEQFFGPGTRLTVL.

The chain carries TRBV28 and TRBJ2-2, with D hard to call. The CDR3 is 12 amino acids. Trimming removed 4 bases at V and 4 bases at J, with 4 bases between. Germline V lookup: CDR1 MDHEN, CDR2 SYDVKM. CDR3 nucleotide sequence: TGTGCCAGCAGTTCGTTCACCGGGGAGCTGTTTTTT. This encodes CASSSFTGELFF.

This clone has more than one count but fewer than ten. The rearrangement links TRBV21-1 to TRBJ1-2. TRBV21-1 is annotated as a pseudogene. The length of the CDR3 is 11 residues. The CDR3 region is CASTGEYGYTF. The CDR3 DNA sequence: TGTGCCAGCACGGGGGAGTATGGCTACACCTTC.

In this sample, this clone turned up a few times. The CDR3 DNA is TGTGCCAGCAGCCAAGATTCCCTAGCGGGGGAGACCCAGTACTTC. Protein sequence: CASSQDSLAGETQYF. V is TRBV4-2 and J is TRBJ2-5, with 9 nucleotides matching TRBD2. The CDR3 length is 15 residues. V shed 0 bases, J shed 5 bases, and the junction held 4 bases outside the gene matches. The germline CDR1 and CDR2 sequences are LGHNA and YNFKEQ.

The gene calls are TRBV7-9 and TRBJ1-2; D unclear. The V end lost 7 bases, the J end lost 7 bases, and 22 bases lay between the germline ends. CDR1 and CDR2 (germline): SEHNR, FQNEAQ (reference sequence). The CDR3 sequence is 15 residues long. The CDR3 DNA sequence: TGTGCCAGCAACCTCCGGGGAATAGGACCTCCTGGCTACACCTTC. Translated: CASNLRGIGPPGYTF.

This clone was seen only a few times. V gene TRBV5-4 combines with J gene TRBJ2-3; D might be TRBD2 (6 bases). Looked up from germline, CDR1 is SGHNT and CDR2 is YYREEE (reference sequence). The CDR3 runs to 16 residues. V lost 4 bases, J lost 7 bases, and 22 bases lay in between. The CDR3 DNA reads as TGTGCCAGCAGCGAAGGCCGGGACTCCCATTCCTATACGCAGTATTTT. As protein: CASSEGRDSHSYTQYF.